Listed below are T cell receptor beta chains from one sample, sequenced in a study of Ad26.COV2.S vaccination and SARS-CoV-2 variants. Method: immunoSEQ multiplex PCR; TCRdb's copy keeps in-frame clones and lacks some. The data hold 300,000 to 450,000 clones, with roughly nine tenths observed a single time. The input for sequencing was peripheral blood, taken after recovery from COVID-19. The source is a human donor who had recovered from COVID-19. Each CDR3 is given without its conserved first and last residue. The order of the fields is V gene, J gene, CDR3 length, CDR3 protein.

v_gene: TRBV6-2/TRBV6-3; j_gene: TRBJ1-1; len: 10; CDR3aa: ASSPTGTEAF
v_gene: TRBV19; j_gene: TRBJ2-5; len: 12; CDR3aa: ASSQGRLQETQY
v_gene: TRBV19; j_gene: TRBJ1-3; len: 13; CDR3aa: ASSPEAASGNTIY
v_gene: TRBV27; j_gene: TRBJ1-1; len: 10; CDR3aa: ASRGGNTEAF
v_gene: TRBV4-1; j_gene: TRBJ1-2; len: 11; CDR3aa: ASSQGFFDGYT
v_gene: TRBV5-1; j_gene: TRBJ1-2; len: 12; CDR3aa: ASSLEGTNYGYT
v_gene: TRBV2; j_gene: TRBJ2-1; len: 15; CDR3aa: ARTGTSGPSSYNEQF
v_gene: TRBV27; j_gene: TRBJ2-1; len: 13; CDR3aa: ASSFAGLAYNEQF
v_gene: TRBV6-5; j_gene: TRBJ2-7; len: 10; CDR3aa: ATSRGSYEQY
v_gene: TRBV7-2; j_gene: TRBJ1-2; len: 14; CDR3aa: ASSFGGKRRNYGYT
v_gene: TRBV25-1; j_gene: TRBJ1-1; len: 11; CDR3aa: ASSEAGQGMAF
v_gene: TRBV5-1; j_gene: TRBJ2-1; len: 15; CDR3aa: ASSLPGTGHPGNEQF
v_gene: TRBV5-5; j_gene: TRBJ1-6; len: 15; CDR3aa: ASSSAGTGDYNSPLH
v_gene: TRBV7-2; j_gene: TRBJ2-7; len: 13; CDR3aa: ASSLQGSGAEMSY
v_gene: TRBV9; j_gene: TRBJ1-4; len: 13; CDR3aa: ASSGSLEGHEKLF
v_gene: TRBV4-1; j_gene: TRBJ2-3; len: 14; CDR3aa: ASSQGLRESTDTQY
v_gene: TRBV5-5; j_gene: TRBJ2-2; len: 13; CDR3aa: ASSPHRGQVGELF
v_gene: TRBV13; j_gene: TRBJ1-1; len: 14; CDR3aa: ASSRKVQGAGTEAF
v_gene: TRBV7-2; j_gene: TRBJ1-2; len: 11; CDR3aa: ASSFAQGEGYT
v_gene: TRBV6-5; j_gene: TRBJ1-1; len: 11; CDR3aa: ASRFLGNTEAF
v_gene: TRBV2; j_gene: TRBJ2-1; len: 13; CDR3aa: ASSVLAGAMGEQF
v_gene: TRBV15; j_gene: TRBJ1-1; len: 13; CDR3aa: ATSRVPGMNTEAF
v_gene: TRBV24-1; j_gene: TRBJ1-1; len: 13; CDR3aa: ATSETTPRYTEAF
v_gene: TRBV5-1; j_gene: TRBJ1-5; len: 12; CDR3aa: ASSWGLGEQPQH
v_gene: TRBV9; j_gene: TRBJ2-1; len: 14; CDR3aa: ASSLRQGGGNNEQF
v_gene: TRBV2; j_gene: TRBJ1-1; len: 12; CDR3aa: ASSRDRGHTEAF
v_gene: TRBV12-3/TRBV12-4; j_gene: TRBJ1-2; len: 11; CDR3aa: ASSLTGSWGYT
v_gene: TRBV3-1/TRBV3-2; j_gene: TRBJ2-5; len: 10; CDR3aa: ASSIPPETQY
v_gene: TRBV7-9; j_gene: TRBJ1-1; len: 15; CDR3aa: ASSSGNQLPEDTEAF
v_gene: TRBV18; j_gene: TRBJ1-5; len: 11; CDR3aa: ASSRGGDQPQH
v_gene: TRBV9; j_gene: TRBJ1-2; len: 11; CDR3aa: ASSPRGFYGYT
v_gene: TRBV20-1; j_gene: TRBJ1-3; len: 9; CDR3aa: SANLGNTIY